This T cell receptor beta chain is from a study of CD8 T cells in Susac syndrome. Reverse transcription of 0.5 to 1 ug RNA was performed with random hexamers. TCRdb redid the calling of the immunoSEQ multiplex PCR reads with MiXCR, one entry per CDR3 protein. The sample shows 250,000 to 350,000 distinct CDR3 sequences, under 95% of them seen only once. The V gene's germline CDR1 is SGHTA and CDR2 FQGNSA. The CDR3 covers 14 residues. The germline V and J ends were trimmed by 5 bases and 4 bases, with 12 bases remaining between them. The clonotype was recovered from a human donor with multiple sclerosis. The chain employs TRBV7-2 and TRBJ1-3; D remains ambiguous. Material for sequencing was CD4+ T cells from PBMCs. For the CDR3, the DNA is TGTGCCAGCAGCGGATCGTACACCGGAAACACCATATATTTT. Its translation: CASSGSYTGNTIYF.